Following are 5 T cell receptor beta chains from one sample sequenced in a study of cytomegalovirus exposure and HLA in healthy donors. Here immunoSEQ multiplex PCR was the method, and the copy in TCRdb shows in-frame clones only, minus some. The table has more than 250,000 clones, about nine tenths seen once; the top ten hold around 0.8%. Specimen: PBMCs. Every receptor here comes from a woman under 30 in good health and CMV-seronegative.

This sequence joins TRBV27 and TRBJ2-1; 11 bases match TRBD1. This CDR3 has 18 amino acids. The germline V gene has CDR1 MNHEY and CDR2 SMNVEV (reference sequence). With 5 bases clipped from V and 1 base from J, the junction kept 10 bases outside the gene matches. The CDR3 reads CASSPGTGGSGSYNEQFF. The CDR3 DNA sequence: TGTGCCAGCAGTCCAGGGACAGGGGGGAGTGGGTCCTACAATGAGCAGTTCTTC.

The V gene is TRBV2, the J gene TRBJ2-2, with D possibly being TRBD1 (5 bases). V was cut by 7 bases and J by 5 bases, with 17 bases left in between. The CDR3 runs to 15 residues. The germline V gene encodes CDR1 SNHLY and CDR2 FYNNEI. CDR3 sequence (DNA): TGTGCCAGCAAATCGCAGGGTGAGAGGACCGGGGAGCTGTTTTTT. Its translation is CASKSQGERTGELFF.

For this clone: One junction end disagrees with the germline gene, perhaps due to a read error. The chain uses TRBV2 and TRBJ2-3; a weak D match, TRBD2 (6 bases). Germline V lookup: CDR1 SNHLY, CDR2 FYNNEI. The CDR3 is 11 residues long. The CDR3 coding sequence is TGTGCCAGCAGTGAAGGCGCGGGACGGTCTTTT. Translation gives CASSEGAGRSF.

This chain connects TRBV14 to TRBJ2-3; D is possibly TRBD2 (5 bases). Germline-derived CDR1 and CDR2 are SGHDN and FVKESK. The V end was cut by 7 bases, the J end by 3 bases, with 14 bases between. The CDR3 runs to 14 residues. For the CDR3, the DNA is TGTGCCAGCATAACTGAGCGGATTACAGATACGCAGTATTTT. Amino acid sequence: CASITERITDTQYF. The variable domain in full, with the rest retrieved from reference TRBV14 and TRBJ2-3, is EAGVTQFPSHSVIEKGQTVTLRCDPISGHDNLYWYRRVMGKEIKFLLHFVKESKQDESGMPNNRFLAERTGGTYSTLKVQPAELEDSGVYFCASITERITDTQYFGPGTRLTVL.

This clone was seen only once. The chain couples TRBV7-2 to TRBJ2-3; no clear D gene. Trimming left V 5 bases short and J 4 bases short, with 4 bases between. CDR1 and CDR2 from the germline V gene are SGHTA and FQGNSA. The CDR3 extends over 11 amino acids. The CDR3 sequence: CASSIADTQYF. CDR3 nucleotides: TGTGCCAGCAGCATCGCAGATACGCAGTATTTT.